The T cell receptor beta chain under discussion was sequenced for a study of blood T cell repertoires in COVID-19. Study background: From the United States, Italy and Spain came samples of acute and convalescent COVID-19. PBMCs, B-cell-depleted T cells, or T cells provided the cDNA or gDNA that made up the material.

Under the authors' procedure: Amplification from reference gene primers served as the basis for estimated nucleated cell counts. Generated by immunoSEQ multiplex PCR, the TCRdb table keeps only in-frame clones and is missing some. The DNA was the basis for D and trimming; V, J and clone size are from that table. The sample yields around 270,000 clones, around 89% seen once. CDR1 is MNHEY and CDR2 is SMNVEV in the germline V gene (reference sequence). Trimming cost V 2 bases and J 0 bases, with 5 bases left between them. The CDR3 is 14 residues long. This TCR was sampled from a man in his forties with acute or convalescent COVID-19. Sample: peripheral blood. The chain has TRBV27 and TRBJ1-3; D not certain. CDR3 amino acids: CASSLRDSGNTIYF. CDR3 DNA: TGTGCCAGCAGTTTACGGGACTCTGGAAACACCATATATTTT.